These 5 T cell receptor beta chains were sequenced from one sample in a study of control samples from healthy donors and cancer patients. Sequencing was performed with immunoSEQ multiplex PCR; in TCRdb, only in-frame clones are kept and a portion is missing. The table includes some 140,000 clones, roughly 92% detected once. The specimen sequenced was blood. The source of these receptors is a man aged 25 to 45 in good health.

This clone was picked up a small number of times. The chain joins TRBV28 to TRBJ2-1; D call uncertain. The CDR3 has 14 residues. The germline V and J ends were trimmed by 5 bases and 4 bases, with 12 bases remaining between them. From germline, CDR1 is MDHEN and CDR2 SYDVKM. CDR3 sequence: CASSPSGVYNEQFF. In nucleotides, the CDR3 is TGTGCCAGCAGTCCAAGTGGGGTATACAATGAGCAGTTCTTC. The full variable domain, its missing parts supplied by reference TRBV28 and TRBJ2-1, is DVKVTQSSRYLVKRTGEKVFLECVQDMDHENMFWYRQDPGLGLRLIYFSYDVKMKEKGDIPEGYSVSREKKERFSLILESASTNQTSMYLCASSPSGVYNEQFFGPGTRLTVL.

The chain is built from TRBV19 and TRBJ1-1; 10 bases align to TRBD1. The ends lost 5 bases at V and 6 bases at J; junction bases unmatched: 15. CDR1 LNHDA and CDR2 SQIVND come from the germline V gene (reference sequence). This CDR3 is 17 amino acids long. CDR3 sequence reads: CASSDPHKDRGRAEAFF. CDR3 DNA: TGTGCCAGTAGTGACCCGCATAAAGACAGGGGGCGGGCTGAAGCTTTCTTT.

The rearrangement uses TRBV7-8 and TRBJ2-7, with D perhaps TRBD1 (6 bases). Per germline, CDR1 SGHVS and CDR2 FQNEAQ. This CDR3 comprises 15 residues. V lost 5 bases to trimming and J lost 3 bases, with 17 bases between them. The CDR3 DNA reads TGTGCCAGCAGCACAAGACAGGCCACAGGCTACGAGCAGTACTTC. This translates into CASSTRQATGYEQYF.

The CDR3 protein is CASSMGQGGGYTF. The CDR3 nucleotides read TGTGCCAGCAGTATGGGTCAGGGAGGTGGCTACACCTTC. V and J are TRBV2 and TRBJ1-2, with D maybe TRBD1 (5 bases). There are 13 residues in the CDR3. With 5 bases removed from V and 7 bases from J, the gap between germline ends came to 14 bases. Germline lookup yields CDR1 SNHLY and CDR2 FYNNEI.

The gene calls are TRBV30 and TRBJ1-3; D gene unclear. The V gene lost 4 bases and the J gene lost 3 bases, with 7 bases spanning the gap. Looked up from germline, CDR1 is GTSNPN and CDR2 is SVGIG (reference sequence). This CDR3 has 12 residues. The CDR3, as DNA: TGTGCCTGGACCGGCGGTGGAAACACCATATATTTT. Translation gives CAWTGGGNTIYF.